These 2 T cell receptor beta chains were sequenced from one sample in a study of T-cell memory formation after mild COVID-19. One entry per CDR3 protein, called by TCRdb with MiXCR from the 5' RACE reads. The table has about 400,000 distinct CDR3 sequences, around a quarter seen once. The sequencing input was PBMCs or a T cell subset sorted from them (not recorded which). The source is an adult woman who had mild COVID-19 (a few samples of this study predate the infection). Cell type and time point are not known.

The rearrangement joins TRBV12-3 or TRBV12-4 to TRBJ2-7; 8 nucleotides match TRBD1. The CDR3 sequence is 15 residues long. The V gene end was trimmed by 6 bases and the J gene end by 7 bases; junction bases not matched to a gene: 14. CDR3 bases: TGTGCCAGCAGCCTGACCGGGGACAGGAACGGAGAGCAGTACTTC. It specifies CASSLTGDRNGEQYF.

The CDR3 region has the DNA TGCGCCAGCAGCCTCCGACTAGCGGCAGATACGCAGTATTTT. This encodes CASSLRLAADTQYF. The rearrangement links TRBV5-1 to TRBJ2-3; the match to TRBD2 covers 9 bases. V was clipped by 4 bases and J by 4 bases; unmatched bases: 4. The CDR3 has 14 residues. Germline V gene lookup returns CDR1 SGHRS and CDR2 YFSETQ. The complete variable domain, with remaining parts taken from reference TRBV5-1 and TRBJ2-3, reads KAGVTQTPRYLIKTRGQQVTLSCSPISGHRSVSWYQQTPGQGLQFLFEYFSETQRNKGNFPGRFSGRQFSNSRSEMNVSTLELGDSALYLCASSLRLAADTQYFGPGTRLTVL.